This record covers a single T cell receptor (beta chain). V was pared by 0 bases and J by 5 bases, with 11 bases between. The CDR3 sequence is 14 residues long. These data come from a study of Ad26.COV2.S vaccination and SARS-CoV-2 variants. Here immunoSEQ multiplex PCR was the method, and the copy in TCRdb shows in-frame clones only, minus some. This sample yields roughly 700,000 clones, of which more than 70% are seen a single time; around 1.4% belongs to the top ten. Specified treatment: 15 to 20 received Ad26.COV2.S at low or high dose, single or two shots; several received placebo; per-sample allocation not given. All samples were drawn on day 63, counting from the first vaccine or placebo injection.

V usage is TRBV23-1 and J usage is TRBJ2-7; D is tentatively TRBD1 or TRBD2 (5 bases each). TRBV23-1 counts as an open reading frame of uncertain function. The source is a person aged 18-65 years who received the Ad26.COV2.S COVID-19 vaccine or a placebo. The specimen comprised peripheral blood, sampled in a trial of Ad26.COV2.S vaccine versus placebo. The CDR3 DNA reads as TGCGCCAGCAGTCAATCACGGGGCAGGGACGAGCAGTACTTC. Residues: CASSQSRGRDEQYF.